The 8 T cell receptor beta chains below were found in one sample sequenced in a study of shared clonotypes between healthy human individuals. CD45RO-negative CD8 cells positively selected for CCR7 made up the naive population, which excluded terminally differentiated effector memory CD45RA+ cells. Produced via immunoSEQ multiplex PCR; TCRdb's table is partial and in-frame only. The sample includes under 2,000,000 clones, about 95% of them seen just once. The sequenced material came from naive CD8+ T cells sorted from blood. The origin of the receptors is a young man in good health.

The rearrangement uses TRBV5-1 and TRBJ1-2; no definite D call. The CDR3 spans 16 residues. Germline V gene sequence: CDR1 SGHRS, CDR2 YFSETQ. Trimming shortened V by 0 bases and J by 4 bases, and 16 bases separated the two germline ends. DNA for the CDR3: TGCGCCAGCAGCTTGGATCTCGGGCAGGAGTTCTATGGCTACACCTTC. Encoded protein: CASSLDLGQEFYGYTF. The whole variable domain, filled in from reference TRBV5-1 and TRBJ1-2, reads KAGVTQTPRYLIKTRGQQVTLSCSPISGHRSVSWYQQTPGQGLQFLFEYFSETQRNKGNFPGRFSGRQFSNSRSEMNVSTLELGDSALYLCASSLDLGQEFYGYTFGSGTRLTVV.

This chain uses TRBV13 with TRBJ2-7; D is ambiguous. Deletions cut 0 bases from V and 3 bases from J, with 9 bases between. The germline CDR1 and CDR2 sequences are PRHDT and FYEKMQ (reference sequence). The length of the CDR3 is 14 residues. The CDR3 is CASSLGDRVYEQYF. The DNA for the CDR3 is TGTGCCAGCAGCTTAGGGGACCGAGTCTACGAGCAGTACTTC.

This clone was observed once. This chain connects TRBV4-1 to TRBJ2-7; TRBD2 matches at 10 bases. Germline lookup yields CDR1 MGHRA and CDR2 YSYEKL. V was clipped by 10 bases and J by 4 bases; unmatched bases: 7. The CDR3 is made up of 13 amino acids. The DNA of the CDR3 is TGCGCCACCTCAGCGGGGGGGCGATACGAGCAGTACTTC. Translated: CATSAGGRYEQYF.

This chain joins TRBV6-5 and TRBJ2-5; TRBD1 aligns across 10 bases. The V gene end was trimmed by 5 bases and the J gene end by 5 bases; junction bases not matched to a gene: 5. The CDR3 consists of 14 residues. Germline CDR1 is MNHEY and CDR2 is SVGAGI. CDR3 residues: CASSQTGGMETQYF. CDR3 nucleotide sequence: TGTGCCAGCAGTCAGACAGGGGGCATGGAGACCCAGTACTTC.

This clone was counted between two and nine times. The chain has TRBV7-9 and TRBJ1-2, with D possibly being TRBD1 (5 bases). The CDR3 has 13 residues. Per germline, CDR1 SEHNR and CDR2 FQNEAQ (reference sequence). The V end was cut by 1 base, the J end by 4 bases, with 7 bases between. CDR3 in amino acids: CASSLVTGYGYTF. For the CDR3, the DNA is TGTGCCAGCAGCTTAGTCACAGGCTATGGCTACACCTTC.

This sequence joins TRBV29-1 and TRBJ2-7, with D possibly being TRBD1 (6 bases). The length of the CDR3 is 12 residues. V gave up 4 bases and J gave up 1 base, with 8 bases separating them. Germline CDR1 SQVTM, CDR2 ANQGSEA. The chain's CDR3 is CSVVGQSYEQYF. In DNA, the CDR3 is TGCAGCGTTGTCGGACAGTCCTACGAGCAGTACTTC.

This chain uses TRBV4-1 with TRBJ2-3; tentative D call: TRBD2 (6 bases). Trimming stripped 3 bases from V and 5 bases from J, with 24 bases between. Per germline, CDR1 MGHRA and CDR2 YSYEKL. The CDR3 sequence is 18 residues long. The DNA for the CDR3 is TGCGCCAGCAGCCACCCTGGAATGAGTAGCGGATTTAGAGATACGCAGTATTTT. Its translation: CASSHPGMSSGFRDTQYF.

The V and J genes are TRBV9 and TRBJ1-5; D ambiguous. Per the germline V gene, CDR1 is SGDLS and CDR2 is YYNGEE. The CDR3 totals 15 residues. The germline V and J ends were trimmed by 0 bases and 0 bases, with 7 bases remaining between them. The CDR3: CASSVDGFSNQPQHF. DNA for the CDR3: TGTGCCAGCAGCGTAGATGGGTTTAGCAATCAGCCCCAGCATTTT.